These 15 T cell receptor beta chains originate from one sample sequenced in a study of beta chain features in type 1 diabetes. The whole isolated RNA underwent reverse transcription, so sequencing captured expressed TCRB transcripts. Measured with immunoSEQ multiplex PCR; TCRdb has only the in-frame clones, and not every one. In the table there are about 900,000 clones, 17% of which are singletons. The specimen was naive CD4+ T cells from blood. The receptors originated from a woman aged 18-35 years in good health.

The chain couples TRBV29-1 to TRBJ2-5, with TRBD2 matching 13 bases. The length of the CDR3 is 15 residues. Looked up from germline, CDR1 is SQVTM and CDR2 is ANQGSEA. Trimming removed 3 bases from V and 5 bases from J; junction bases left unmatched: 6. The CDR3 nucleotides read TGCAGCGTTGACCGGACTAGCGGGAGAGGGGAGACCCAGTACTTC. Translating it yields CSVDRTSGRGETQYF.

The rearrangement uses TRBV18 and TRBJ2-4; 10 positions agree with TRBD1. CDR3 length equals 16 residues. The V gene's germline CDR1 is KGHSH and CDR2 LQKENI. After removal of 3 bases from V and 5 bases from J, the junction contained 7 bases not matched to a gene. The CDR3 region is CASSPPGQGRENIQYF. For the CDR3, the DNA is TGTGCCAGCTCACCCCCGGGACAGGGGAGAGAAAACATTCAGTACTTC.

The DNA of the CDR3 is TGCGCCAGCAGGCCAAGTGCGGGAGAAGAGACCGGGGAGCTGTTTTTT. Translated: CASRPSAGEETGELFF. The chain links TRBV5-1 to TRBJ2-2, with 7 bases lining up with TRBD2. CDR3 size: 16 residues. Germline values: CDR1 SGHRS, CDR2 YFSETQ. V gave up 5 bases and J gave up 5 bases; unmatched junction bases: 12.

The J gene is TRBJ2-3, the V gene TRBV5-1, with D perhaps matching TRBD1 or TRBD2 (5 bases each). Trimming pared 2 bases from V and 6 bases from J, leaving 13 bases between. Germline CDR1 reads SGHRS; CDR2 reads YFSETQ. The CDR3 totals 14 residues. CDR3 loop: CASSFVLAGDTQYF. CDR3 bases: TGCGCCAGCAGCTTTGTTCTAGCAGGGGATACGCAGTATTTT.

This clone was seen only a few times. J is TRBJ2-2 and V is TRBV6-5, with 13 bases lining up with TRBD2. The CDR3 consists of 15 residues. The V gene end was trimmed by 3 bases and the J gene end by 7 bases; junction bases not matched to a gene: 2. Germline assignment: CDR1 MNHEY and CDR2 SVGAGI. DNA for the CDR3: TGTGCCAGCAGTTATGGGACTAGCGGGAACGGGGAGCTGTTTTTT. Protein: CASSYGTSGNGELFF.

This clone was counted a few times. The rearrangement links TRBV5-4 to TRBJ2-3; TRBD2 aligns across 12 bases. The germline V gene has CDR1 SGHNT and CDR2 YYREEE (reference sequence). V was pared by 4 bases and J by 2 bases, with 8 bases of the junction left unmatched. The CDR3 sequence is 17 residues long. Here the CDR3 reads CASSPPGLAGHTDTQYF. The CDR3 DNA reads TGTGCCAGCAGCCCGCCGGGACTAGCGGGCCACACAGATACGCAGTATTTT.

This clone was observed a single time. The CDR3 sequence: CASSEEVIANYGYTF. As DNA, the CDR3 is TGTGCCAGCTCAGAAGAAGTAATTGCTAACTATGGCTACACCTTC. The V and J genes are TRBV18 and TRBJ1-2; no firm D call. CDR1 is KGHSH, CDR2 LQKENI, per germline. V lost 5 bases and J lost 0, with 13 bases in between. This CDR3 contains 15 residues.

The rearrangement uses TRBV28 and TRBJ2-1; 8 nucleotides match TRBD1. J was trimmed by 9 bases and V by 5 bases; bases with no gene match: 15. The length of the CDR3 is 16 residues. Germline lookup yields CDR1 MDHEN and CDR2 SYDVKM. CDR3 sequence reads: CASSKAGTGHVGEQFF. CDR3 in DNA: TGTGCCAGCAGTAAAGCAGGGACAGGACATGTGGGTGAGCAGTTCTTC.

The sample holds a few counts of this clone. The chain carries TRBV15 and TRBJ2-1; 11 nucleotides match TRBD2. V shed 3 bases and J 1 base; nucleotides not matched to a gene: 8. The CDR3 length is 18 residues. Per germline, CDR1 LNHNV and CDR2 YYDKDF (reference sequence). CDR3 in amino acids: CATSRRITSGSSYNEQFF. In DNA, the CDR3 is TGTGCCACCAGCAGGAGGATCACTAGCGGGAGTTCCTACAATGAGCAGTTCTTC.

J is TRBJ2-5 and V is TRBV28, with TRBD2 identical over 9 bases. Unmatched junction bases numbered 15, after V lost 8 bases and J lost 5 bases. CDR3 size: 16 residues. Germline V gives CDR1 MDHEN, CDR2 SYDVKM. The CDR3: CASPGRRGRGGETQYF. DNA of the CDR3: TGTGCCAGCCCCGGCAGGCGCGGGAGGGGTGGTGAGACCCAGTACTTC.

This clone was counted a few times. The J gene is TRBJ1-5, the V gene TRBV2; tentatively, D is TRBD1 (5 bases). Deletions cut 8 bases from V and 6 bases from J, with 17 bases between. Germline lookup yields CDR1 SNHLY and CDR2 FYNNEI. This CDR3 is 14 amino acids long. CDR3 sequence reads: CASGGGGDFQPQHF. The CDR3, as DNA: TGTGCCAGCGGCGGGGGGGGAGACTTTCAGCCCCAGCATTTT.

CDR3 nucleotide sequence: TGTGCCAGCTCACCAACAGCGGGACTTTACAATGAGCAGTTCTTC. This sequence encodes CASSPTAGLYNEQFF. The V call is TRBV18, the J call TRBJ2-1, with 7 bases that match TRBD2. Germline lookup yields CDR1 KGHSH and CDR2 LQKENI. The CDR3 runs to 15 residues. The V gene end was trimmed by 2 bases and the J gene end by 4 bases; junction bases not matched to a gene: 5.

There are a few counts of this clone. V gene TRBV7-9 combines with J gene TRBJ1-1, with D unclear. CDR1 is SEHNR, CDR2 FQNEAQ, per germline (reference sequence). The V end lost 3 bases, the J end lost 4 bases, and 9 bases lay between the germline ends. The CDR3 has 13 amino acids. The CDR3 sequence is CASSLYGVTEAFF. The CDR3 nucleotides are TGTGCCAGCAGCTTGTACGGGGTCACTGAAGCTTTCTTT.

The table lists this clone with a few counts. The chain uses TRBV9 and TRBJ2-7; 8 nucleotides align to TRBD1. The CDR3 is 16 amino acids. V trimming: 0 bases; J trimming: 0 bases; junction bases outside the gene matches: 5. From germline, CDR1 is SGDLS and CDR2 YYNGEE. The CDR3 sequence is CASSVGGQASSYEQYF. CDR3 sequence (DNA): TGTGCCAGCAGCGTAGGGGGACAGGCTAGCTCCTACGAGCAGTACTTC. The variable domain in full, with the rest retrieved from reference TRBV9 and TRBJ2-7, is DSGVTQTPKHLITATGQRVTLRCSPRSGDLSVYWYQQSLDQGLQFLIQYYNGEERAKGNILERFSAQQFPDLHSELNLSSLELGDSALYFCASSVGGQASSYEQYFGPGTRLTVT.

This clone was recorded a few times. The rearrangement links TRBV5-1 to TRBJ1-1; D gene ambiguous. Germline V gives CDR1 SGHRS, CDR2 YFSETQ. Trimming pared 0 bases from V and 1 base from J, leaving 10 bases between. The CDR3 consists of 15 residues. The CDR3 DNA reads TGCGCCAGCAGCTTGGAGGCGCTTCGGAACACTGAAGCTTTCTTT. It specifies CASSLEALRNTEAFF.